This T cell receptor (beta chain) was recorded in a study of blood T cell repertoires in COVID-19. The CDR3 consists of 13 residues. Germline values: CDR1 GTSNPN, CDR2 SVGIG (reference sequence). Original processing methods: Nucleated cell counts were estimated from reference gene primer amplification. Method: immunoSEQ multiplex PCR; TCRdb's copy keeps in-frame clones and lacks some. Clonal size and the V and J genes are those of that table, whereas D and trimming came from the DNA. The sample records approximately 290,000 clones, around 85% being singletons. The age range of participants was about 18 to 89 years, with residence in 20 to 25 US areas. Cohort 3 donors were reported recovered after two negative PCRs, clearance, or symptom resolution.

The receptor was derived from a woman aged 25 to 39 who had recovered from COVID-19. This chain links TRBV30 with TRBJ2-1, with 8 positions matching TRBD2. Sequenced sample: PBMCs or T cells enriched from blood (not recorded which). The CDR3 sequence: CARLLAGNNEQFF. The CDR3, as DNA: TGTGCTCGTTTGTTAGCGGGGAATAATGAGCAGTTCTTC.